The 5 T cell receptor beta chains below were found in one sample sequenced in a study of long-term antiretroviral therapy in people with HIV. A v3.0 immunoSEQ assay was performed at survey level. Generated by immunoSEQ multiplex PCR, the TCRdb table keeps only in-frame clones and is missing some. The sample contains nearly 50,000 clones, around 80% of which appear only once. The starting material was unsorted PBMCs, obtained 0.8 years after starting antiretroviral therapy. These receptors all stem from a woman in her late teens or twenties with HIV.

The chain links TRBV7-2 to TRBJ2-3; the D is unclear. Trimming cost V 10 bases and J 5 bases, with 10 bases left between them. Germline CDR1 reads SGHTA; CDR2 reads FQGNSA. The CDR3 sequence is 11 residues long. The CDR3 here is CATTGRDTQYF. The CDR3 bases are TGTGCCACCACCGGTCGAGATACGCAGTATTTT.

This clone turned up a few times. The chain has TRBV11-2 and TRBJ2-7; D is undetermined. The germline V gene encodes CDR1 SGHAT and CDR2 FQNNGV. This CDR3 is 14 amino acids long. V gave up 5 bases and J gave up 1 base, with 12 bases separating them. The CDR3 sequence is CASSPNWGSYEQYF. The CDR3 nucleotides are TGTGCCAGCAGCCCTAATTGGGGATCCTACGAGCAGTACTTC.

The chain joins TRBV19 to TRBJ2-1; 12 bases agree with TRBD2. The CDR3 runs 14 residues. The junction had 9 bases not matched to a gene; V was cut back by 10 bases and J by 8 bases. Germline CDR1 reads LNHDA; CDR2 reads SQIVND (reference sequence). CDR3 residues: CATRASGRVYEQFF. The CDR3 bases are TGTGCCACCCGGGCTAGCGGGAGGGTTTATGAGCAGTTCTTC.

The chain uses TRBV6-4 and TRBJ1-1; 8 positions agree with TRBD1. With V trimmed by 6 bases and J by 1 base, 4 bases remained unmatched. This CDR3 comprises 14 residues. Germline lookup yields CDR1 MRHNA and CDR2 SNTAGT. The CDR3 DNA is TGTGCCAGCAGCCGGACAGGGTCGAACACTGAAGCTTTCTTT. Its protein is CASSRTGSNTEAFF.

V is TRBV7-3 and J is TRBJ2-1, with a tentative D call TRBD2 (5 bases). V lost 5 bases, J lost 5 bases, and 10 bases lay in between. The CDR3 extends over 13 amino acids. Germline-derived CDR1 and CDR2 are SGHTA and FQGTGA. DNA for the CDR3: TGTGCCAGCAGCCATGGGGAGAACAATGAGCAGTTCTTC. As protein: CASSHGENNEQFF.